These 7 T cell receptor beta chains were all obtained from the same sample, sequenced in a study of T cell changes during pregnancy in multiple sclerosis (dated by TCRdb to the late 2010s). The library was built by means of the immunoSEQ multiplex PCR assay. Imported from immuneACCESS, the table was reduced by TCRdb to in-frame sequences with V and J called. These copies leave out some clones; in studies compared against another copy, an unresolved V gene accounts for under half, and the cause of the remainder is not known. This sample gives about 120,000 clones in total; approximately 93% of them show up just once. The ten largest make up 6.2% of the sample. Sequencing used peripheral blood, obtained before pregnancy. All receptors come from a female donor with multiple sclerosis, enrolled in a pregnancy study.

About this clone: This CDR3 is also generated by other DNA sequences in the sample. V is TRBV5-1 and J is TRBJ2-6, with D unclear. The V and J ends lost 5 bases and 0 bases respectively, with 6 bases between them. This CDR3 contains 14 residues. The germline gives CDR1 SGHRS, CDR2 YFSETQ. CDR3 sequence (DNA): TGCGCCAGCAGTCCGAGCTCTGGGGCCAACGTCCTGACTTTC. Protein: CASSPSSGANVLTF.

The chain employs TRBV27 and TRBJ1-2; TRBD1 agrees at 9 bases. Germline trimming cut 7 bases from V and 5 bases from J; bases unmatched to any gene: 5. Germline lookup yields CDR1 MNHEY and CDR2 SMNVEV (reference sequence). The CDR3 has 13 residues. In DNA, the CDR3 is TGTGCCAGCAAACTACAGGGGGCGTATGGCTACACCTTC. It translates to CASKLQGAYGYTF.

This clone has a single count. V is TRBV7-9 and J is TRBJ1-1; weak D call: TRBD1 (5 bases). The CDR3 runs 14 residues. The germline V gene has CDR1 SEHNR and CDR2 FQNEAQ (reference sequence). V was cut by 2 bases and J by 5 bases, with 12 bases left in between. CDR3 amino acids: CASSLPGVQTEAFF. The CDR3 DNA sequence: TGTGCCAGCAGCTTACCGGGGGTTCAGACTGAAGCTTTCTTT.

The chain couples TRBV6-1 to TRBJ2-7; perhaps TRBD2 as D (6 bases). Trimming took 4 bases from V and 4 from J, leaving 17 bases between them. The CDR3 spans 15 residues. The germline CDR1 and CDR2 sequences are MNHNS and SASEGT. The CDR3 here is CASSGTGVGMYEQYF. The CDR3 DNA follows: TGTGCCAGCAGTGGGACGGGAGTGGGGATGTACGAGCAGTACTTC.

The genes are TRBV9 and TRBJ2-7, with D possibly being TRBD1 (6 bases). V lost 4 bases and J 6 bases, leaving 14 bases between the germline ends. The CDR3 is made up of 13 amino acids. Germline loops: CDR1 SGDLS, CDR2 YYNGEE. This chain's CDR3 is CASSPTTQGEQYF. The CDR3 DNA reads TGTGCCAGCAGCCCCACGACACAGGGCGAGCAGTACTTC.

V and J are TRBV4-2 and TRBJ2-7, with 14 bases that match TRBD2. Germline V lookup: CDR1 LGHNA, CDR2 YNFKEQ. With V trimmed by 0 bases and J by 3 bases, 1 base remained unmatched. The CDR3 consists of 16 residues. The CDR3 sequence is CASSQEGTSGGYEQYF. The CDR3 region has the DNA TGTGCCAGCAGCCAAGAGGGGACTAGCGGGGGCTACGAGCAGTACTTC.

The chain combines TRBV18 with TRBJ2-1; a possible D gene is TRBD2 (6 bases). Germline CDR1 is KGHSH and CDR2 is LQKENI. CDR3 length: 13 residues. The V end was cut by 4 bases, the J end by 4 bases, with 8 bases between. The DNA of the CDR3 is TGTGCCAGCTCACTCGGGGGTTACAATGAGCAGTTCTTC. It encodes CASSLGGYNEQFF.